The rows below give T cell receptor beta chains drawn from one sample of a study of human T cells and chemical hapten exposure. TCRdb called the RACE reads again in MiXCR, with one record for every CDR3 protein. The table lists around 350,000 distinct CDR3 sequences, 4.5% to 5.5% of them singletons. Sequenced material: whole blood, taken in connection with sensitization to the hapten diphenylcyclopropenone (DPC). Source of these receptors: a woman aged 18-29 years with alopecia areata. Some clones in this sample may be carry-over from other donors' samples. Each CDR3 is given without its conserved first and last residue. Each record gives: V gene, CDR3 protein.

v_gene: TRBV7-2; CDR3aa: ASSLRGQGMKGEKLF
v_gene: TRBV7-2; CDR3aa: ASSFRQGVNTQY
v_gene: TRBV6-5; CDR3aa: ASSLGDRTDTQY
v_gene: TRBV12-3/TRBV12-4; CDR3aa: ASSLATGGYFSGNTIY
v_gene: TRBV6-2/TRBV6-3; CDR3aa: ASSPGQGARGIQY
v_gene: TRBV12-3/TRBV12-4; CDR3aa: ASKSRRGNTIY
v_gene: TRBV29-1; CDR3aa: SAPPGGQRTDTQY
v_gene: TRBV6-1; CDR3aa: ASSDVHGGPYEQY
v_gene: TRBV12-3/TRBV12-4; CDR3aa: ASSFLEGYGYT
v_gene: TRBV6-1; CDR3aa: ASSEAPATTNEKLF
v_gene: TRBV14; CDR3aa: ASSQSRGTDTQY
v_gene: TRBV20-1; CDR3aa: SASQTGTSVN
v_gene: TRBV7-9; CDR3aa: ASSLGGLRLHTLAYGYT
v_gene: TRBV5-6; CDR3aa: ASSLALRGMSYNEQF
v_gene: TRBV3-1; CDR3aa: ASSQEQGRSPLH
v_gene: TRBV4-1; CDR3aa: ASSQGHQGAYEQY
v_gene: TRBV20-1; CDR3aa: SARDRTGGYEQY
v_gene: TRBV6-5; CDR3aa: ASSYGVGLRRTEAF
v_gene: TRBV5-1; CDR3aa: ASRGIGGNTIY
v_gene: TRBV12-5; CDR3aa: ASGLVNEQF
v_gene: TRBV6-2/TRBV6-3; CDR3aa: AGEGNEQF
v_gene: TRBV12-3/TRBV12-4; CDR3aa: ASSQAFGPLH
v_gene: TRBV6-5; CDR3aa: ASSPSIQGFSNQPQH
v_gene: TRBV4-2; CDR3aa: ASSQGDSDNEQF
v_gene: TRBV7-3; CDR3aa: ASSLTGTSYDEQY
v_gene: TRBV28; CDR3aa: ASSFQATNTLY
v_gene: TRBV7-2; CDR3aa: ASSPSVTQY
v_gene: TRBV13; CDR3aa: ASSLAAGQGNTIY
v_gene: TRBV12-3/TRBV12-4; CDR3aa: ASSSTGHREKLF
v_gene: TRBV6-5; CDR3aa: ASKGTGGLEKLF
v_gene: TRBV15; CDR3aa: ATSSIWGSEQY
v_gene: TRBV3-1; CDR3aa: ASSPRDRVAGELF
v_gene: TRBV9; CDR3aa: ASSVAEHYEQY
v_gene: TRBV20-1; CDR3aa: SARQARSTDTQY
v_gene: TRBV19; CDR3aa: ASSEDRANVLT
v_gene: TRBV6-2/TRBV6-3; CDR3aa: ASSYPETGSYEQY
v_gene: TRBV5-1; CDR3aa: ASSLTSGGVDTQY
v_gene: TRBV28; CDR3aa: ASSTDRDPRSYNEQF
v_gene: TRBV5-1; CDR3aa: ASSPTGTVTAF
v_gene: TRBV12-5; CDR3aa: ASGRIGADTQY
v_gene: TRBV10-3; CDR3aa: AISEEEGTPYEQY
v_gene: TRBV18; CDR3aa: ASSQRDGYGYT
v_gene: TRBV7-8; CDR3aa: ASSVTGELF
v_gene: TRBV4-2; CDR3aa: ASSHRDRLKWRDTEAF
v_gene: TRBV12-3/TRBV12-4; CDR3aa: ASSLELLRNNEQF
v_gene: TRBV11-3; CDR3aa: ASSLGYGELF
v_gene: TRBV6-5; CDR3aa: ASRRTGVLAEAF